This T cell receptor (beta chain) was documented in a study of T-cell reconstitution after alpha-beta-depleted transplantation in children. This clonotype has more than one count but fewer than ten. Preparing the TCRbeta library involved the use of unique molecular identifiers. Each CDR3 protein gets one entry after TCRdb re-called the PCR reads with MiXCR. Among under 400,000 distinct CDR3 sequences, roughly 21% were seen once, and the ten largest hold 10% to 11%. V dropped 5 bases and J dropped 3; count of bases not matched to a gene: 9. Looked up from germline, CDR1 is MNHEY and CDR2 is SMNVEV (reference sequence). The CDR3 loop spans 17 amino acids.

The rearrangement uses TRBV27 and TRBJ1-6; 8 positions agree with TRBD1. This clonotype was sampled from a male patient younger than 18 who had a stem cell transplant for acute lymphoblastic leukemia, so the T cells may come from the graft donor. The material was PBMCs, mostly from graft donor cells, obtained 180 days after TCRalphabeta/CD19-depleted stem cell transplant. CDR3 sequence reads: CASSPPRTGHYNSPLHF. In DNA, the CDR3 is TGTGCCAGCAGTCCGCCCCGGACAGGGCACTATAATTCACCCCTCCACTTT.